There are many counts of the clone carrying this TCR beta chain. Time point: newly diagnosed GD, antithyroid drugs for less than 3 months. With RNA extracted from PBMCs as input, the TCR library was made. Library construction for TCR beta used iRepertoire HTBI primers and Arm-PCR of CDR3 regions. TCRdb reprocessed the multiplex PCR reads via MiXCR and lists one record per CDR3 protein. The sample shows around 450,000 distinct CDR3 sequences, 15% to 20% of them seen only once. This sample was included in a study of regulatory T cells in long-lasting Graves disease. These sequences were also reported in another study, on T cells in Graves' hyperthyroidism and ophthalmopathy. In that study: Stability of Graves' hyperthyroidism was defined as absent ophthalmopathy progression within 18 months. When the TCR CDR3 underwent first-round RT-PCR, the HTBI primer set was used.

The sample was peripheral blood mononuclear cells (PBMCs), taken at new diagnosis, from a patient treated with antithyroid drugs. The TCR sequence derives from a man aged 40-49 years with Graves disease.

The CDR3 DNA reads TGTGCCAGCAGTGACCTGGGACGTATCAATCAGCCCCAGCATTTT. Encoded protein: CASSDLGRINQPQHF. The chain combines TRBV2 with TRBJ1-5; weak D call: TRBD1 (5 bases). The V end was cut by 3 bases, the J end by 3 bases, with 12 bases between. Germline V gives CDR1 SNHLY, CDR2 FYNNEI. CDR3 length equals 15 residues.